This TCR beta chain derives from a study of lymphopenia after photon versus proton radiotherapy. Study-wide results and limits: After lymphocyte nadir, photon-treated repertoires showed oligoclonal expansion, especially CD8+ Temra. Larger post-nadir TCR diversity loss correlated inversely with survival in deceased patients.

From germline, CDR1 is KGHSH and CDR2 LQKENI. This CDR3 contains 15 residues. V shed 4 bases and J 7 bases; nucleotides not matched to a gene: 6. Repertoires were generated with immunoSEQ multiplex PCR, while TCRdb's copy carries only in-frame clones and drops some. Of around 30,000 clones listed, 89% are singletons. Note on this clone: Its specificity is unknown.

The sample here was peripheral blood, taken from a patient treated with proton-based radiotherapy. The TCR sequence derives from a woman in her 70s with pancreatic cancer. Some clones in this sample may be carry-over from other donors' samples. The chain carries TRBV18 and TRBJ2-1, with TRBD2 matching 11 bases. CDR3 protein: CASSLLAGERNEQFF. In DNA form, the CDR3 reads TGTGCCAGCTCACTACTAGCGGGAGAACGGAATGAGCAGTTCTTC.